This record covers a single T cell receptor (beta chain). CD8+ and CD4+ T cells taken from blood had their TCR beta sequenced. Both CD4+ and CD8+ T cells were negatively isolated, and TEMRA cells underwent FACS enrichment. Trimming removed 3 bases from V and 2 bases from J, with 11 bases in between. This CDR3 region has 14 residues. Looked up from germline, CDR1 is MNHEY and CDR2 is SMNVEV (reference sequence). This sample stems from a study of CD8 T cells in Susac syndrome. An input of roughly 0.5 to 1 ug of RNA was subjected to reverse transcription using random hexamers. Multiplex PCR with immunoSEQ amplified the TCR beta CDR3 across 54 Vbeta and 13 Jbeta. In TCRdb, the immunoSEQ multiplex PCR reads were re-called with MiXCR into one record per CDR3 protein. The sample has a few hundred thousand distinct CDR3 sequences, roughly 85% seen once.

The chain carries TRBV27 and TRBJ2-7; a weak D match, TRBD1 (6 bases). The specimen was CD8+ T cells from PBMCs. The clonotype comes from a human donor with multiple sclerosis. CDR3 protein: CASSFVDRTYEQYF. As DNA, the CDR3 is TGTGCCAGCAGTTTCGTCGACAGGACCTACGAGCAGTACTTC.